A selection of T cell receptor beta chains follows, all from one sample in a study of shared clonotypes between healthy human individuals. TCRdb's copy holds only in-frame clones and misses some; the assay was immunoSEQ multiplex PCR. Here the sample spans millions of clones, approximately 95% being singletons. Sample: naive CD8+ T cells sorted from blood. Receptor source: a man younger than 35 in good health. The CDR3 runs from the conserved cysteine through the conserved F or W. Each record gives: J gene, V gene, clone size, D gene, CDR3 protein, CDR3 DNA. The D gene is left open where the match is weak. Clone size is given for some rows only: seen once, a few or many times, or a class if the clone is expanded.

TRBJ1-4 | TRBV7-9 | . | . | CASSPDRFNEKLFF | TGTGCCAGCAGCCCCGACAGGTTTAATGAAAAACTGTTTTTT
TRBJ1-5 | TRBV5-1 | once | TRBD1 | CASSLVDRGQDQPQHF | TGCGCCAGCAGCTTGGTAGACAGGGGGCAGGATCAGCCCCAGCATTTT
TRBJ2-1 | TRBV19 | once | . | CASSLVPYNEQFF | TGTGCCAGTTCACTAGTCCCTTACAATGAGCAGTTCTTC
TRBJ2-7 | TRBV6-5 | . | . | CASSYGGTAFYEQYF | TGTGCCAGCAGTTACGGGGGGACCGCCTTCTACGAGCAGTACTTC
TRBJ1-1 | TRBV5-8 | . | . | CASNSGQIMTEAFF | TGTGCCAGCAACTCCGGGCAGATCATGACTGAAGCTTTCTTT
TRBJ2-3 | TRBV30 | . | . | CAWIGGSSTDTQYF | TGTGCCTGGATCGGGGGTTCTAGCACAGATACGCAGTATTTT
TRBJ2-3 | TRBV7-3 | . | TRBD1 | CASSSMGQGSTDTQYF | TGTGCCAGCAGCTCGATGGGACAGGGATCCACAGATACGCAGTATTTT
TRBJ1-2 | TRBV7-8 | . | . | CASSLDPRGYGHDGYTF | TGTGCCAGCAGCTTAGACCCGCGGGGTTACGGGCATGATGGCTACACCTTC
TRBJ2-7 | TRBV28 | . | . | CASSLPPIYSYEQYF | TGTGCCAGCAGTTTACCTCCCATCTACAGCTACGAGCAGTACTTC
TRBJ1-4 | TRBV27 | . | TRBD1 | CASSRTGPRFEKLFF | TGTGCCAGCAGTAGGACAGGTCCCAGATTTGAAAAACTGTTTTTT
TRBJ2-1 | TRBV6-5 | . | . | CASSFQGGGKQFF | TGTGCCAGCAGTTTCCAGGGCGGTGGGAAGCAGTTCTTC
TRBJ2-2 | TRBV7-9 | . | . | CASSGSVWDTGELFF | TGTGCCAGCAGCGGCAGTGTTTGGGACACCGGGGAGCTGTTTTTT
TRBJ1-5 | TRBV19 | . | . | CVSSIGAGLSNQPQHF | TGTGTCAGTAGTATTGGTGCAGGGCTTTCCAATCAGCCCCAGCATTTT
TRBJ2-7 | TRBV5-6 | once | TRBD1 | CASSLMTGAPYEQYF | TGTGCCAGCAGCTTGATGACAGGGGCGCCCTACGAGCAGTACTTC
TRBJ2-7 | TRBV27 | . | . | CASSFVPYEQYF | TGTGCCAGCAGTTTCGTCCCCTACGAGCAGTACTTC
TRBJ2-5 | TRBV10-1 | . | . | CASNGQPTETQYF | TGCGCCAGCAACGGACAGCCGACGGAGACCCAGTACTTC
TRBJ2-1 | TRBV28 | . | TRBD2 | CASSKGLVYNEQFF | TGTGCCAGCAGTAAGGGACTAGTTTACAATGAGCAGTTCTTC
TRBJ2-7 | TRBV7-9 | . | . | CASSLVGVGNEQYF | TGTGCCAGCAGCTTAGTCGGGGTTGGGAACGAGCAGTACTTC
TRBJ1-2 | TRBV10-2 | . | TRBD1 | CASSETRDRIYGYTF | TGCGCCAGCAGTGAGACCCGGGACAGGATCTATGGCTACACCTTC
TRBJ2-7 | TRBV5-1 | . | TRBD1 | CASSLETGDYEQYF | TGCGCCAGCAGCTTAGAGACAGGGGACTACGAGCAGTACTTC
TRBJ2-7 | TRBV11-2 | . | . | CASSLGTSYEQYF | TGTGCCAGCAGCTTAGGGACTTCCTACGAGCAGTACTTC
TRBJ1-1 | TRBV2 | . | . | CASSPLTENTEAFF | TGTGCCAGCAGCCCCCTAACCGAGAACACTGAAGCTTTCTTT